The sequence of this T cell receptor beta chain was determined in a study of prognosis after radiotherapy for stage I lung cancer. In this sample, this clonotype turned up once. The CDR3 spans 16 residues. The junction had 6 bases not matched to a gene; V was cut back by 3 bases and J by 6 bases. From germline, CDR1 is SGDLS and CDR2 YYNGEE. With two-round multiplex PCR, TCR beta CDR3 sequences were amplified from genomic DNA. Round-one PCR had primers specific to each TRBV and TRBJ gene. TCRdb itself ran the multiplex PCR reads through MiXCR, one entry per CDR3 protein. The sample lists 31,000 or so distinct CDR3 sequences; around 43% were seen once.

The sample consisted of PBMCs, taken before or after stereotactic body radiation therapy (not recorded which). The V gene is TRBV9, the J gene TRBJ2-2; TRBD2 matches at 12 bases. The sequence came from a donor at least 50 years old with non-small cell lung cancer. CDR3 bases: TGTGCCAGCAGCGACTCGACTAGCGGGAGTTCCGGGGAGCTGTTTTTT. It is translated as CASSDSTSGSSGELFF.